Below, one T cell receptor (beta chain) is given with its context. The authors built TCR beta libraries using iRepertoire HTBI primers and Arm-PCR of CDR3 regions. TCRdb re-called the multiplex PCR reads through MiXCR, storing one row per CDR3 protein. The table lists hundreds of thousands of distinct CDR3 sequences, 20% of them singletons, with 7.8% in the top ten. Specified time point: persistent/refractory GD, antithyroid drugs over 5 years with positive TRAb. The TCR library used RNA extracted from PBMCs. This sample is drawn from a study of regulatory T cells in long-lasting Graves disease. Specimen: peripheral blood mononuclear cells (PBMCs), collected when the disease was refractory, from a patient treated with antithyroid drugs. This clonotype originated in a female donor with Graves disease.

CDR3: CASSERAGYYEQYF. CDR3 DNA sequence: TGTGCCAGCAGTGAAAGGGCAGGGTACTACGAGCAGTACTTC. V gene TRBV6-1 combines with J gene TRBJ2-7; the D gene is possibly TRBD1 (5 bases). This CDR3 comprises 14 residues. The V end was cut by 2 bases, the J end by 3 bases, with 11 bases between. CDR1 is MNHNS, CDR2 SASEGT, per germline.